Below, 29 T cell receptor beta chains from the same sample are listed, as sequenced in a study of T cells after yellow fever vaccination. MiXCR, applied by TCRdb to the 5' RACE reads, yields one record per CDR3 protein. The data contain 200,000 to 300,000 distinct CDR3 sequences, 5.5% to 8.5% of them singletons. The specimen comprised CD4+ T cells sorted from PBMCs, sampled on the day of the yellow fever booster vaccination. These receptors were taken from a man younger than 45 who received the YFV17D yellow fever vaccine.

This clonotype was counted a few times. The V and J genes are TRBV10-3 and TRBJ2-7, with TRBD1 identical over 10 bases. The CDR3 runs to 15 residues. The V gene end was trimmed by 1 base and the J gene end by 0 bases; junction bases not matched to a gene: 0. CDR1 is ENHRY and CDR2 is SYGVKD in the germline V gene. CDR3 bases: TGTGCCATCAGTGAGTGGGACAGGGGCTCCTACGAGCAGTACTTC. It is translated as CAISEWDRGSYEQYF.

This clonotype occurred a few times. The chain carries TRBV6-1 and TRBJ2-7; 8 bases align to TRBD2. The CDR3 covers 13 residues. Trimming at V came to 7 bases and at J to 2 bases, leaving 4 bases not matched to a gene. The germline CDR1 and CDR2 sequences are MNHNS and SASEGT. The DNA for the CDR3 is TGTGCCAGCACGGGGACTAGAGCCTACGAGCAGTACTTC. As protein: CASTGTRAYEQYF.

This clonotype was detected many times. This sequence joins TRBV11-2 and TRBJ2-1; D tentatively reads TRBD1 or TRBD2 (5 bases each). The CDR3 consists of 15 residues. The germline gives CDR1 SGHAT, CDR2 FQNNGV. V lost 5 bases, J lost 8 bases, and 19 bases lay in between. The CDR3 region has the DNA TGTGCCAGCAGCCCAGGGACCTCCGGGGTCGATGAGCAGTTCTTC. The encoded protein is CASSPGTSGVDEQFF.

V usage is TRBV18 and J usage is TRBJ1-4; D is possibly TRBD1 (5 bases). Trimming cost V 2 bases and J 8 bases, with 15 bases left between them. Germline loops: CDR1 KGHSH, CDR2 LQKENI. This CDR3 has 15 residues. CDR3 DNA sequence: TGTGCCAGCTCACCAGGGACGGTGGGTAGCGAAAAACTGTTTTTT. Its translation is CASSPGTVGSEKLFF.

The sample holds a few counts of this clonotype. The J gene is TRBJ1-2, the V gene TRBV20-1; 7 bases map to TRBD1. The CDR3 contains 14 residues. V was pared by 5 bases and J by 4 bases, with 10 bases of the junction left unmatched. Germline CDR1 reads DFQATT; CDR2 reads SNEGSKA (reference sequence). CDR3 sequence reads: CSAPREGAGYGYTF. CDR3 nucleotide sequence: TGCAGTGCTCCGAGGGAGGGGGCGGGCTATGGCTACACCTTC.

In its sample, this clonotype was seen a few times. The chain employs TRBV18 and TRBJ2-3; a weak D match, TRBD2 (6 bases). The CDR3 is 14 amino acids. V lost 1 base to trimming and J lost 3 bases, with 8 bases between them. From germline, CDR1 is KGHSH and CDR2 LQKENI. The DNA for the CDR3 is TGTGCCAGCTCACCACTGGAGGGAACAGATACGCAGTATTTT. It codes for CASSPLEGTDTQYF. The full variable domain, completed using reference TRBV18 and TRBJ2-3, is NAGVMQNPRHLVRRRGQEARLRCSPMKGHSHVYWYRQLPEEGLKFMVYLQKENIIDESGMPKERFSAEFPKEGPSILRIQQVVRGDSAAYFCASSPLEGTDTQYFGPGTRLTVL.

Many counts were recorded for this clonotype. The V call is TRBV12-3 or TRBV12-4, the J call TRBJ1-2; 7 bases align to TRBD1. The J segment lost 12 bases and the V segment lost 3 bases, leaving 4 bases of the junction unmatched. This CDR3 is 11 amino acids long. The CDR3 loop reads CASSFKGADTF. CDR3 nucleotides: TGTGCCAGCAGTTTTAAGGGGGCTGACACCTTC.

This clonotype occurred many times. The V gene is TRBV12-3 or TRBV12-4, the J gene TRBJ2-3; 10 nucleotides line up with TRBD2. The CDR3 sequence is 18 residues long. J gave up 6 bases and V 5 bases, and 17 bases lay outside the gene matches. CDR3 loop: CASSPSHESGRVPDTQYF. The CDR3 coding sequence is TGTGCCAGCAGTCCCTCCCACGAAAGCGGGAGGGTCCCTGATACGCAGTATTTT.

This clonotype was recorded a few times. This chain links TRBV28 with TRBJ2-7; no clear D. Germline V lookup: CDR1 MDHEN, CDR2 SYDVKM. The ends were cut back, 6 bases at V and 2 bases at J, with 8 bases in the middle. The CDR3 consists of 12 residues. CDR3 sequence (DNA): TGTGCCAGCAGAGGGCTGACCTACGAGCAGTACTTC. Protein sequence: CASRGLTYEQYF. The whole variable domain, filled in from reference TRBV28 and TRBJ2-7, reads DVKVTQSSRYLVKRTGEKVFLECVQDMDHENMFWYRQDPGLGLRLIYFSYDVKMKEKGDIPEGYSVSREKKERFSLILESASTNQTSMYLCASRGLTYEQYFGPGTRLTVT.

This clonotype was recorded many times. The chain uses TRBV4-2 and TRBJ2-7; 9 bases align to TRBD2. Germline V gene lookup returns CDR1 LGHNA and CDR2 YNFKEQ. CDR3 length: 16 amino acids. V dropped 2 bases and J dropped 0; count of bases not matched to a gene: 5. The CDR3 DNA reads TGTGCCAGCAGCCAACCGACTAGCGGAAGCTCCTACGAGCAGTACTTC. Protein: CASSQPTSGSSYEQYF.

This clonotype appeared many times. This sequence joins TRBV7-2 and TRBJ2-7, with 12 bases identical to TRBD2. The germline gives CDR1 SGHTA, CDR2 FQGNSA. J gave up 4 bases and V 5 bases, and 6 bases lay outside the gene matches. This CDR3 contains 15 residues. The CDR3 sequence is CASSGRLAGEYEQYF. The DNA for the CDR3 is TGTGCCAGCAGCGGTAGACTAGCGGGAGAGTACGAGCAGTACTTC.

Many counts were recorded for this clonotype. The chain has TRBV2 and TRBJ2-7; D could derive from TRBD1 or TRBD2 (5 bases each). V was clipped by 9 bases and J by 7 bases, with 19 bases between them. This CDR3 spans 13 amino acids. Germline CDR1 and CDR2: SNHLY and FYNNEI. Written as DNA, the CDR3 is TGTGCCAGAACGAGAACAGGCTCGGGGGAGCAGTACTTC. Translation: CARTRTGSGEQYF.

In this sample, this clonotype turned up many times. The V and J genes are TRBV7-9 and TRBJ2-5, with D perhaps matching TRBD1 (6 bases). The V gene's germline CDR1 is SEHNR and CDR2 FQNEAQ (reference sequence). The CDR3 totals 13 residues. V was trimmed by 9 bases and J by 5 bases, leaving 16 bases between them. CDR3 DNA sequence: TGTGCCAGTCACAGGGTTGGCCTTGAGACCCAGTACTTC. It encodes CASHRVGLETQYF.

The J gene is TRBJ2-2, the V gene TRBV7-2; D is possibly TRBD2 (6 bases). Germline CDR1 is SGHTA and CDR2 is FQGNSA. V lost 8 bases, J lost 1 base, and 14 bases lay in between. The CDR3 spans 15 residues. CDR3 bases: TGTGCCAGCCGTATTAAGCGGGTGAACACCGGGGAGCTGTTTTTT. Amino acids: CASRIKRVNTGELFF.

The V call is TRBV7-3, the J call TRBJ1-1; 11 nucleotides align to TRBD1. Germline V gene sequence: CDR1 SGHTA, CDR2 FQGTGA. This CDR3 is 17 amino acids long. V lost 5 bases and J lost 0; bases outside the gene matches: 8. The CDR3 DNA sequence: TGTGCCAGCAGCCTACGGGGGACAGGGGGATTGAACACTGAAGCTTTCTTT. It specifies CASSLRGTGGLNTEAFF.

There are many counts of this clonotype. V gene TRBV6-5 combines with J gene TRBJ2-2; D gene uncertain. Trimming stripped 3 bases from V and 5 bases from J, with 7 bases between. The CDR3 spans 13 residues. CDR1 is MNHEY and CDR2 is SVGAGI in the germline V gene. CDR3 protein: CASSYRATGELFF. The DNA of the CDR3 is TGTGCCAGCAGTTATAGGGCTACCGGGGAGCTGTTTTTT.

This sequence joins TRBV9 and TRBJ2-1, with 8 bases aligning to TRBD2. The CDR3 runs 14 residues. Germline CDR1 is SGDLS and CDR2 is YYNGEE. With 2 bases clipped from V and 7 bases from J, the junction kept 5 bases outside the gene matches. The CDR3 here is CASSVSGALNEQFF. CDR3 bases: TGTGCCAGCAGCGTTAGCGGGGCTCTTAATGAGCAGTTCTTC.

This clonotype was detected a few times. The chain combines TRBV20-1 with TRBJ2-7, with D perhaps TRBD1 (5 bases). There are 14 residues in the CDR3. CDR1 is DFQATT, CDR2 SNEGSKA, per germline (reference sequence). Trimming removed 1 base at V and 0 bases at J, with 10 bases between. The CDR3 reads CSARGQLYSYEQYF. The CDR3 DNA reads as TGCAGTGCTAGAGGACAGCTATACTCCTACGAGCAGTACTTC.

This clonotype was counted between two and nine times. CDR3 DNA sequence: TGTGCCAGCAGCTGGGGAGCGGGAGGGCCCTCGGAGACGCAGTATTTT. It specifies CASSWGAGGPSETQYF. The chain carries TRBV7-2 and TRBJ2-3; 10 bases are shared with TRBD2. Germline CDR1 and CDR2: SGHTA and FQGNSA. The J segment lost 9 bases and the V segment lost 4 bases, leaving 13 bases of the junction unmatched. The CDR3 covers 16 residues. The whole variable domain, remainder taken from reference TRBV7-2 and TRBJ2-3, is GAGVSQSPSNKVTEKGKDVELRCDPISGHTALYWYRQSLGQGLEFLIYFQGNSAPDKSGLPSDRFSAERTGGSVSTLTIQRTQQEDSAVYLCASSWGAGGPSETQYFGPGTRLTVL.

This clonotype has a handful of counts. The chain uses TRBV5-1 and TRBJ2-1; D not certain. The germline V gene has CDR1 SGHRS and CDR2 YFSETQ. The CDR3 extends over 14 amino acids. Trimming removed 0 bases from V and 4 bases from J, with 8 bases in between. The CDR3 DNA reads as TGCGCCAGCAGCTTGGTCGGCAGGTACAATGAGCAGTTCTTC. Its translation: CASSLVGRYNEQFF. The whole variable domain, filled in from reference TRBV5-1 and TRBJ2-1, reads KAGVTQTPRYLIKTRGQQVTLSCSPISGHRSVSWYQQTPGQGLQFLFEYFSETQRNKGNFPGRFSGRQFSNSRSEMNVSTLELGDSALYLCASSLVGRYNEQFFGPGTRLTVL.

This clonotype appeared many times. The genes are TRBV5-1 and TRBJ2-7; D is unclear. The CDR3 is 12 residues long. V was trimmed by 5 bases and J by 7 bases, leaving 13 bases between them. Germline assignment: CDR1 SGHRS and CDR2 YFSETQ. CDR3 DNA: TGCGCCAGCAGAGGGCCCTCAGAAGAGCAGTACTTC. The encoded protein is CASRGPSEEQYF.

A few counts support this clonotype. The chain couples TRBV5-1 to TRBJ1-3; the D gene is possibly TRBD1 (6 bases). The V end was cut by 4 bases, the J end by 5 bases, with 10 bases between. The CDR3 has 13 amino acids. Germline values: CDR1 SGHRS, CDR2 YFSETQ. The CDR3 coding sequence is TGCGCCAGCAGCGTCGGACAGCGAAACACCATATATTTT. Translating it yields CASSVGQRNTIYF.

This clonotype turned up a few times. This chain connects TRBV3-1 to TRBJ2-3, with 10 bases that match TRBD2. Per the germline V gene, CDR1 is LGHDT and CDR2 is YNNKEL (reference sequence). The CDR3 totals 16 residues. J lost 9 bases, V lost 4 bases, and 13 bases had no gene match. This chain's CDR3 is CASSRTSGVGTGTQYF. The CDR3 bases are TGTGCCAGCAGCCGAACTAGCGGGGTGGGCACAGGGACGCAGTATTTT.

This clonotype has a handful of counts. V gene TRBV6-2 or TRBV6-3 combines with J gene TRBJ1-1; TRBD1 matches 7 bases. The CDR3 is 13 residues long. V was pared by 4 bases and J by 11 bases, with 10 bases of the junction left unmatched. Looked up from germline, CDR1 is MNHEY and CDR2 is SVGEGT. The CDR3 DNA reads TGTGCCAGCAGTTCAGCCTGGACAGGTCGGGCTTTCTTT. Its protein is CASSSAWTGRAFF.

This chain connects TRBV5-1 to TRBJ2-5; 10 bases agree with TRBD2. The length of the CDR3 is 17 residues. CDR1 and CDR2 (germline): SGHRS, YFSETQ. Germline trimming cut 3 bases from V and 4 bases from J; bases unmatched to any gene: 12. The CDR3 spells CASSSGGPRLAGETQYF. In DNA form, the CDR3 reads TGCGCCAGCAGCTCCGGGGGTCCTCGACTAGCGGGAGAGACCCAGTACTTC.

The chain joins TRBV9 to TRBJ2-3; maybe TRBD2 (5 bases). The CDR3 extends over 17 amino acids. Trimming removed 0 bases at V and 4 bases at J, with 18 bases between. Germline V gene sequence: CDR1 SGDLS, CDR2 YYNGEE. The DNA of the CDR3 is TGTGCCAGCAGCGTAGCTTCGGCTAGCAGGTTCGCAGATACGCAGTATTTT. Its protein is CASSVASASRFADTQYF.

This clonotype was observed a few times. This chain links TRBV7-2 with TRBJ2-2, with D perhaps TRBD1 (7 bases). The CDR3 consists of 15 residues. Trimming took 7 bases from V and 4 from J, leaving 16 bases between them. Germline V CDR1 and CDR2: SGHTA, FQGNSA. The DNA of the CDR3 is TGTGCCAGCAACTACGGAGGGGGCACCACCGGGGAGCTGTTTTTT. Protein sequence: CASNYGGGTTGELFF.

A word on this clonotype: One end of the junction is discordant with germline, which a read error may explain. The chain couples TRBV20-1 to TRBJ1-1; D not resolved. Germline lookup yields CDR1 DFQATT and CDR2 SNEGSKA (reference sequence). The CDR3 extends over 15 amino acids. The CDR3 coding sequence is TGCTGTGCTAGAGATTCCGCCAGCTTGAACACTGAAGCTTTCTTT. It codes for CCARDSASLNTEAFF.

This clonotype has a count of ten or more. CDR3 protein: CASSPNGLAEETQYF. The CDR3 DNA is TGTGCCAGCAGCCCAAACGGACTAGCGGAAGAGACCCAGTACTTC. The rearrangement links TRBV7-2 to TRBJ2-5; 10 bases match TRBD2. The ends lost 5 bases at V and 3 bases at J; junction bases unmatched: 6. Per the germline V gene, CDR1 is SGHTA and CDR2 is FQGNSA. The CDR3 sequence is 15 residues long.